The sequence of this TCR beta chain was determined in a study of neoadjuvant anti-PD-1 for oral cavity cancer. This CDR3 has 15 residues. With V trimmed by 4 bases and J by 2 bases, 4 bases remained unmatched. Germline-derived CDR1 and CDR2 are SGHNT and YYREEE (reference sequence). This clone occurred once. TCRdb's table, derived via immunoSEQ multiplex PCR, lists solely in-frame clones and lacks some. The data contain 7,000 to 8,500 clones, roughly 54% of them singletons. J is TRBJ2-5 and V is TRBV5-4, with 11 bases fitting TRBD2. The sequence was obtained from a person aged 40 to 85 with oral cavity squamous cell carcinoma. Sequenced here: tumor tissue, sampled before nivolumab (anti-PD-1) treatment. The CDR3: CASSVGLADQETQYF. The CDR3, as DNA: TGTGCCAGCAGCGTGGGACTAGCGGATCAAGAGACCCAGTACTTC.